The 26 T cell receptor beta chains given below trace back to one sample, sequenced in a study of blood T cell repertoires in COVID-19 (dated by TCRdb to the early 2020s). The protocol used for the library was the immunoSEQ multiplex PCR assay. TCRdb mirrors the immuneACCESS table, restricted to in-frame sequences. Some clones are absent from its copies; in checked studies, under half trace to an unresolved V gene, and the reason for the others is unknown. This sample comprises tens of thousands of clones, 60% to 80% of them detected only once. Roughly 6% of the sample is in the top ten clones. The sequenced sample was peripheral blood. Receptor source: a woman aged 55-69 years with acute or convalescent COVID-19.

This chain joins TRBV2 and TRBJ1-5; D call uncertain. Trimming took off 7 bases at V and 0 bases at J, with 4 bases between the two ends. Germline V CDR1 and CDR2: SNHLY, FYNNEI. This CDR3 has 12 amino acids. The CDR3 loop is CASTNSNQPQHF. The DNA of the CDR3 is TGTGCCAGCACAAATAGCAATCAGCCCCAGCATTTT.

The chain is built from TRBV7-6 and TRBJ1-1; D call uncertain. CDR1 SGHVS and CDR2 FNYEAQ come from the germline V gene. This CDR3 has 15 amino acids. Trimming stripped 1 base from V and 0 bases from J, with 9 bases between. This CDR3 reads CASSLDSSVNTEAFF. CDR3 DNA: TGTGCCAGCAGCTTAGATAGCTCTGTGAACACTGAAGCTTTCTTT.

V and J are TRBV2 and TRBJ1-1; TRBD1 might be the D (5 bases). The V and J ends lost 4 bases and 1 base respectively, with 10 bases between them. Germline loops: CDR1 SNHLY, CDR2 FYNNEI. There are 14 residues in the CDR3. For the CDR3, the DNA is TGTGCCAGCAGTGCGTGGGGGGGGAACACTGAAGCTTTCTTT. Translation: CASSAWGGNTEAFF.

The V gene is TRBV10-1, the J gene TRBJ1-5; D might be TRBD1 (5 bases). The CDR3 sequence is 17 residues long. Germline values: CDR1 WNHNN, CDR2 SYGVQD (reference sequence). The germline V and J ends were trimmed by 3 bases and 3 bases, with 18 bases remaining between them. DNA of the CDR3: TGCGCCAGCAGTGATAGACAGCATTCTAGTCACAATCAGCCCCAGCATTTT. Amino acid sequence: CASSDRQHSSHNQPQHF.

The rearrangement links TRBV7-9 to TRBJ2-7, with TRBD2 matching 10 bases. The CDR3 contains 12 residues. V was pared by 6 bases and J by 7 bases, with 3 bases of the junction left unmatched. In germline, CDR1 is SEHNR, CDR2 FQNEAQ (reference sequence). CDR3: CASRVAGGEQYF. Written as DNA, the CDR3 is TGTGCCAGCAGAGTAGCGGGGGGTGAGCAGTACTTC.

This sequence joins TRBV7-3 and TRBJ2-1; unclear D gene. Germline CDR1 is SGHTA and CDR2 is FQGTGA. CDR3 length equals 13 residues. Between the trimmed V and J ends, which lost 2 bases and 4 bases, there was a span of 6 bases. As DNA, the CDR3 is TGTGCCAGCAGCTTAGACAATTACAATGAGCAGTTCTTC. It is translated as CASSLDNYNEQFF.

This clone has just a few counts. Other nucleotide sequences from this sample produce the same CDR3. The CDR3 sequence is CASSPGQGANYGYTF. CDR3 nucleotides: TGTGCCAGCAGCCCCGGACAGGGGGCTAACTATGGCTACACCTTC. The chain recombines TRBV5-4 with TRBJ1-2; 10 bases fit TRBD1. The CDR3 length is 15 residues. Looked up from germline, CDR1 is SGHNT and CDR2 is YYREEE (reference sequence). The J segment lost 0 bases and the V segment lost 4 bases, leaving 3 bases of the junction unmatched. Drawing the rest from reference TRBV5-4 and TRBJ1-2, the complete variable domain is ETGVTQSPTHLIKTRGQQVTLRCSSQSGHNTVSWYQQALGQGPQFIFQYYREEENGRGNFPPRFSGLQFPNYSSELNVNALELDDSALYLCASSPGQGANYGYTFGSGTRLTVV.

The chain couples TRBV27 to TRBJ2-7; 10 positions agree with TRBD2. The J segment lost 0 bases and the V segment lost 5 bases, leaving 4 bases of the junction unmatched. Germline V gives CDR1 MNHEY, CDR2 SMNVEV (reference sequence). This CDR3 comprises 15 residues. The chain's CDR3 is CASSLGLADSYEQYF. The CDR3 DNA follows: TGTGCCAGCAGTCTTGGACTAGCGGACTCCTACGAGCAGTACTTC.

CDR3 bases: TGTGCCAGCAGCGTAGCCGCTATGAACACTGAAGCTTTCTTT. Protein product: CASSVAAMNTEAFF. The rearrangement joins TRBV9 to TRBJ1-1; D is uncertain. Germline CDR1 and CDR2: SGDLS and YYNGEE. The CDR3 covers 14 residues. Between the trimmed V and J ends, which lost 0 bases and 0 bases, there was a span of 6 bases.

This rearrangement joins TRBV7-2 to TRBJ2-3; 9 bases align to TRBD2. The V and J ends lost 4 bases and 2 bases, in that order; junction bases with no gene match: 7. Per the germline V gene, CDR1 is SGHTA and CDR2 is FQGNSA. CDR3 length: 16 residues. CDR3 sequence reads: CASSSLAGALTDTQYF. DNA of the CDR3: TGTGCCAGCAGCTCCTTAGCGGGGGCTCTCACAGATACGCAGTATTTT. Full variable domain (missing parts from reference TRBV7-2 and TRBJ2-3): GAGVSQSPSNKVTEKGKDVELRCDPISGHTALYWYRQSLGQGLEFLIYFQGNSAPDKSGLPSDRFSAERTGGSVSTLTIQRTQQEDSAVYLCASSSLAGALTDTQYFGPGTRLTVL.

This clone was detected once. The V call is TRBV19, the J call TRBJ2-2, with D hard to call. The CDR3 is 14 residues long. The germline V gene has CDR1 LNHDA and CDR2 SQIVND (reference sequence). V lost 6 bases, J lost 0 bases, and 8 bases lay in between. The CDR3 sequence is CASRFFANTGELFF. For the CDR3, the DNA is TGTGCCAGTAGGTTTTTCGCGAACACCGGGGAGCTGTTTTTT.

This clone was observed once. The chain employs TRBV6-2 or TRBV6-3 and TRBJ1-2, with 8 bases that match TRBD1. V lost 5 bases, J lost 4 bases, and 12 bases stayed unmatched. This CDR3 is built from 16 residues. The V gene's germline CDR1 is MNHEY and CDR2 SVGEGT. The CDR3 protein is CASSRLRDRRLYGYTF. The CDR3 DNA is TGTGCCAGCAGTAGACTCCGGGACAGGCGTCTCTATGGCTACACCTTC.

The table lists this clone with a count of one. The J gene is TRBJ1-5, the V gene TRBV27; D uncertain. Germline V CDR1 and CDR2: MNHEY, SMNVEV (reference sequence). The CDR3 contains 14 residues. Trimming shortened V by 3 bases and J by 1 base, and 7 bases separated the two germline ends. The CDR3 loop is CASSLSVSNQPQHF. CDR3 bases: TGTGCCAGCAGTTTGTCAGTGAGCAATCAGCCCCAGCATTTT.

V usage is TRBV4-3 and J usage is TRBJ2-7, with TRBD1 identical over 9 bases. This CDR3 has 13 amino acids. V shed 5 bases and J 5 bases; nucleotides not matched to a gene: 4. The germline CDR1 and CDR2 sequences are LGHNA and YSLEER. The CDR3 bases are TGCGCCAGCAGCTCCTGGGACAGGGACGAGCAGTACTTC. Amino acid sequence: CASSSWDRDEQYF.

The chain links TRBV6-5 to TRBJ2-1; 9 nucleotides align to TRBD1. This CDR3 contains 14 residues. After removal of 9 bases from V and 6 bases from J, the junction contained 9 bases not matched to a gene. In germline, CDR1 is MNHEY, CDR2 SVGAGI. Written as DNA, the CDR3 is TGTGCCAGTCGGGACAGGGTGTCGGGCAATGAGCAGTTCTTC. Amino acids: CASRDRVSGNEQFF.

This clone was counted a single time. The chain recombines TRBV5-4 with TRBJ2-7; the D gene is possibly TRBD2 (6 bases). Trimming cost V 5 bases and J 1 base, with 16 bases left between them. Germline CDR1 reads SGHNT; CDR2 reads YYREEE (reference sequence). The CDR3 is made up of 15 amino acids. The CDR3 bases are TGTGCCAGCAGGTACTATGGAGGGATTTCCTACGAGCAGTACTTC. It is translated as CASRYYGGISYEQYF.

This chain links TRBV28 with TRBJ2-7; D possibly corresponds to TRBD2 (5 bases). The CDR3 sequence is 13 residues long. V was clipped by 3 bases and J by 7 bases, with 13 bases between them. CDR1 and CDR2 from the germline V gene are MDHEN and SYDVKM. CDR3 amino acids: CASSFEGWDEQYF. DNA for the CDR3: TGTGCCAGCAGTTTCGAGGGTTGGGATGAGCAGTACTTC.

This chain connects TRBV14 to TRBJ1-6; no firm D call. V lost 5 bases to trimming and J lost 14 bases, with 16 bases between them. Germline V gives CDR1 SGHDN, CDR2 FVKESK. This CDR3 region has 13 residues. The CDR3 is CASSEVQIQALHF. The CDR3 bases are TGTGCCAGCAGCGAAGTACAGATTCAGGCCCTCCACTTT.

The chain couples TRBV5-6 to TRBJ1-5; 8 bases are a match to TRBD1. The CDR3 has 16 residues. CDR1 is SGHDT, CDR2 YYEEEE, per germline. V dropped 4 bases and J dropped 2; count of bases not matched to a gene: 8. This CDR3 reads CASSLGQGWGNQPQHF. CDR3 DNA: TGTGCCAGCAGCCTAGGACAGGGCTGGGGCAATCAGCCCCAGCATTTT.

This rearrangement joins TRBV25-1 to TRBJ2-5; maybe TRBD1 (6 bases). Trimming removed 3 bases at V and 3 bases at J, with 8 bases between. CDR3 size: 13 residues. Germline CDR1 is MGHDK and CDR2 is SYGVNS. The CDR3 loop reads CASSDKGEETQYF. In DNA form, the CDR3 reads TGTGCCAGCAGTGATAAGGGGGAAGAGACCCAGTACTTC.

This rearrangement joins TRBV12-3 or TRBV12-4 to TRBJ2-3, with 8 bases lining up with TRBD2. CDR3 size: 13 residues. The V segment lost 6 bases and the J segment 1 base; nucleotides outside the gene matches: 0. CDR3 coding DNA: TGTGCCAGCAGAGCGGGGGGCACAGATACGCAGTATTTT. Its translation is CASRAGGTDTQYF.

The chain links TRBV2 to TRBJ2-7; D may be TRBD1 (6 bases). This CDR3 has 13 amino acids. Deletions cut 6 bases from V and 2 bases from J, with 11 bases between. Germline lookup yields CDR1 SNHLY and CDR2 FYNNEI. Written as DNA, the CDR3 is TGTGCCAGCAGAGCCGGACAGACCTACGAGCAGTACTTC. Its protein product is CASRAGQTYEQYF.

CDR3 DNA sequence: TGCGCCAGCAGCTTGGTAGCTAGCGGGGGGGCTCGGGAGCAGTTCTTC. This encodes CASSLVASGGAREQFF. The rearrangement joins TRBV5-1 to TRBJ2-1, with 12 bases fitting TRBD2. Losses at the gene ends were 0 bases for V and 10 bases for J; bases not matched to a gene: 8. The CDR3 contains 16 residues. CDR1 and CDR2 (germline): SGHRS, YFSETQ.

The rearrangement joins TRBV7-9 to TRBJ1-4; 7 nucleotides agree with TRBD1. CDR3 length equals 12 residues. Per the germline V gene, CDR1 is SEHNR and CDR2 is FQNEAQ (reference sequence). The V segment lost 5 bases and the J segment 12 bases; nucleotides outside the gene matches: 6. The CDR3 DNA reads as TGTGCCAGCAGCCCCGGGACAGCGGAACTGTTTTTT. It yields the protein CASSPGTAELFF.

The chain uses TRBV2 and TRBJ1-1; a weak D match, TRBD1 (5 bases). This CDR3 is built from 15 residues. Looked up from germline, CDR1 is SNHLY and CDR2 is FYNNEI. V was pared by 2 bases and J by 4 bases, with 14 bases between. The CDR3 DNA follows: TGTGCCAGCAGTGAACAGGCCCCTCAGGGCACTGAAGCTTTCTTT. Protein: CASSEQAPQGTEAFF. The full variable domain, rest sourced from reference TRBV2 and TRBJ1-1, is EPEVTQTPSHQVTQMGQEVILRCVPISNHLYFYWYRQILGQKVEFLVSFYNNEISEKSEIFDDQFSVERPDGSNFTLKIRSTKLEDSAMYFCASSEQAPQGTEAFFGQGTRLTVV.

The chain employs TRBV7-2 and TRBJ2-1; 9 nucleotides agree with TRBD2. CDR1 and CDR2 (germline): SGHTA, FQGNSA. V lost 3 bases, J lost 9 bases, and 9 bases stayed unmatched. The CDR3 loop spans 15 amino acids. The CDR3, as DNA: TGTGCCAGCAGCTTCGGGACTAGCCGGGGCATTGAGCAGTTCTTC. Amino acids: CASSFGTSRGIEQFF.